The next 9 T cell receptor beta chains were all read from a single sample in a study of beta chain features in type 1 diabetes. The isolated RNA, all of it, was reverse transcribed, so expressed TCRB transcripts were what got sequenced. Only in-frame clones appear in the TCRdb table, and some are missing; sequencing was by immunoSEQ multiplex PCR. Counted here are under 400,000 clones, roughly an eighth occurring once; the ten biggest clones make up around 0.02%. The sequenced sample consisted of naive CD4+ T cells from blood. All receptors come from a young man in good health.

This rearrangement joins TRBV30 to TRBJ1-1, with D maybe TRBD1 (6 bases). CDR3 length: 14 amino acids. Per the germline V gene, CDR1 is GTSNPN and CDR2 is SVGIG (reference sequence). V was clipped by 5 bases and J by 10 bases, with 23 bases between them. CDR3 sequence: CAWAIRKRGSVAFF. The CDR3 coding sequence is TGTGCCTGGGCAATCCGGAAGAGGGGGTCGGTAGCTTTCTTT.

This sequence joins TRBV30 and TRBJ1-6; possible D gene TRBD1, 6 bases. CDR3 size: 17 residues. Trimming shortened V by 4 bases and J by 1 base, and 17 bases separated the two germline ends. Germline CDR1 and CDR2: GTSNPN and SVGIG (reference sequence). CDR3 amino acids: CAWTLGGGGSYNSPLHF. The CDR3 DNA sequence: TGTGCCTGGACCCTGGGGGGGGGCGGTTCCTATAATTCACCCCTCCACTTT.

This chain links TRBV5-4 with TRBJ2-7, with TRBD1 identical over 7 bases. In germline, CDR1 is SGHNT, CDR2 YYREEE (reference sequence). With V trimmed by 7 bases and J by 6 bases, 10 bases remained unmatched. There are 13 residues in the CDR3. The CDR3: CASGGQNLGEQYF. The CDR3 DNA reads as TGTGCCAGCGGGGGACAGAACCTAGGCGAGCAGTACTTC. The whole variable domain, remainder taken from reference TRBV5-4 and TRBJ2-7, is ETGVTQSPTHLIKTRGQQVTLRCSSQSGHNTVSWYQQALGQGPQFIFQYYREEENGRGNFPPRFSGLQFPNYSSELNVNALELDDSALYLCASGGQNLGEQYFGPGTRLTVT.

This clone appeared a few times. V is TRBV30 and J is TRBJ1-3, with D unresolved. Trimming pared 2 bases from V and 0 bases from J, leaving 8 bases between. There are 14 residues in the CDR3. Germline V gene lookup returns CDR1 GTSNPN and CDR2 SVGIG (reference sequence). CDR3 sequence (DNA): TGTGCCTGGAGTATGGGCAACTCTGGAAACACCATATATTTT. Protein: CAWSMGNSGNTIYF.

The table lists this clone with a few counts. This sequence joins TRBV7-3 and TRBJ2-5; D is unresolved. There are 14 residues in the CDR3. The ends were cut back, 1 base at V and 3 bases at J, with 9 bases in the middle. In germline, CDR1 is SGHTA, CDR2 FQGTGA. The CDR3 region is CASSLSGPEETQYF. As DNA, the CDR3 is TGTGCCAGCAGCTTAAGTGGCCCCGAAGAGACCCAGTACTTC.

The chain recombines TRBV21-1 with TRBJ2-5; the D segment call TRBD2 is taken from the table without a DNA check. TRBV21-1 is annotated as a pseudogene. This CDR3 has 16 residues. This CDR3 is CASSKGRKRELETQYF. DNA for the CDR3: TGTGCCAGCAGCAAAGGACGCAAGCGGGAGTTGGAGACCCAGTACTTC.

V usage is TRBV28 and J usage is TRBJ2-5; 7 positions match TRBD1. Germline V gives CDR1 MDHEN, CDR2 SYDVKM. The CDR3 totals 14 residues. V was clipped by 4 bases and J by 5 bases; unmatched bases: 7. The CDR3 DNA reads as TGTGCCAGCAGTTCTAAAGGGGGCGCGGAGACCCAGTACTTC. Translating gives CASSSKGGAETQYF.

This clone was picked up a small number of times. This chain links TRBV4-2 with TRBJ2-5; tentative D call: TRBD1 (6 bases). The CDR3 consists of 16 residues. Germline V gene data show CDR1 as LGHNA and CDR2 as YNFKEQ. The V and J ends lost 0 bases and 4 bases respectively, with 15 bases between them. CDR3: CASSQERGFRGETQYF. The DNA for the CDR3 is TGTGCCAGCAGCCAAGAAAGGGGGTTCAGAGGAGAGACCCAGTACTTC.

This clone came up a few times. The CDR3, as DNA: TGTGCCAGCAGCTTAGTCGGGGGCGAGCAGTACTTC. Amino acids: CASSLVGGEQYF. This chain joins TRBV11-1 and TRBJ2-7; a weak D match, TRBD2 (6 bases). Trimming shortened V by 1 base and J by 6 bases, and 7 bases separated the two germline ends. This CDR3 region has 12 residues. Germline CDR1 is SGHAT and CDR2 is FQDESV (reference sequence).